The text below deals with one T cell receptor (beta chain). The data were obtained in a study of stem cell transplantation in POMP-related autoinflammatory disease. As for the study in general: Pre-transplant patients had naive-skewed CD4+ T cells and few CD8+ T cells.

Looked up from germline, CDR1 is SGHTA and CDR2 is FQGTGA. The J segment lost 7 bases and the V segment lost 4 bases, leaving 5 bases of the junction unmatched. CDR3 length: 15 amino acids. Sequencing used immunoSEQ multiplex PCR; TCRdb keeps in-frame clones, though not all of them. The table has about 26,000 clones, 75% to 85% seen once. The sequencing used CD4+ T cells from PBMCs, collected before stem cell transplantation. The sequence was collected from a human donor with POMP-related autoinflammation and immune dysregulation (PRAID). The chain links TRBV7-3 to TRBJ2-1, with 12 bases identical to TRBD2. The CDR3 region is CASSSSSGRANEQFF. The CDR3, as DNA: TGTGCCAGCAGCTCTTCTAGCGGGAGGGCGAATGAGCAGTTCTTC.